Given below is one T cell receptor beta chain in context. Its antigen remains unknown. Trimming stripped 2 bases from V and 1 base from J, with 11 bases between. The CDR3 loop spans 15 amino acids. Germline CDR1 is MNHEY and CDR2 is SVGAGI. The record originates from a study of T cell responses to AZD1222 COVID-19 vaccine. The study, taken as a whole, reports: Spike-specific TCRs gained breadth and depth after people received two AZD1222 doses.

Profiled with immunoSEQ multiplex PCR; TCRdb holds only in-frame clones, not every one. The table has 200,000 or so clones, 90% to 95% seen once. The TCR originated in an adult in good health. Source: peripheral blood, taken on day 0 of AZD1222 vaccination. The chain has TRBV6-5 and TRBJ1-1; D not certain. The CDR3, as DNA: TGTGCCAGCAGTTACAGTCCGACCGGGAACACTGAAGCTTTCTTT. Translated, it gives CASSYSPTGNTEAFF.